The clone carrying this T cell receptor (beta chain) has ten or more counts. These data belong to a study of T-cell reconstitution after alpha-beta-depleted transplantation in children. Unique molecular identifiers were used to barcode this TCRbeta library. TCRdb re-called the PCR reads with MiXCR, one entry per CDR3 protein. Of over 150,000 distinct CDR3 sequences in the sample, about 6.4% were seen once. The receptor comes from a human donor who donated a stem cell graft to a child with Wiskott-Aldrich syndrome. Sequences were derived from PBMCs from the stem cell graft donor, sampled from the stem cell graft.

CDR3 region: CASSLAPGPLGTEAFF. CDR3 in DNA: TGTGCCAGCAGCTTGGCCCCGGGACCCTTGGGCACTGAAGCTTTCTTT. The V call is TRBV5-5, the J call TRBJ1-1, with TRBD1 as a possible D gene (5 bases). Trimming left V 0 bases short and J 4 bases short, with 16 bases between. Per the germline V gene, CDR1 is SGHKS and CDR2 is YYEKEE (reference sequence). The CDR3 loop spans 16 amino acids.